The 14 T cell receptor beta chains listed next were all sequenced from one sample in a study of T cells in Graves' hyperthyroidism and ophthalmopathy. Researchers amplified the TCR beta CDR3 regions from RNA transcripts. TCR CDR3 underwent first-round RT-PCR with the HTBI primer set. One entry per CDR3 protein, called by TCRdb with MiXCR from the multiplex PCR reads. The sample consists of 450,000 to 650,000 distinct CDR3 sequences, 14% of them appearing once. The sample comprised blood. Source of these receptors: a young woman with Graves' ophthalmopathy.

There are many counts of this clonotype. V and J are TRBV6-1 and TRBJ2-3; a weak D match, TRBD2 (5 bases). V was pared by 6 bases and J by 8 bases, with 12 bases between. Germline V gene lookup returns CDR1 MNHNS and CDR2 SASEGT. This CDR3 spans 12 amino acids. The CDR3 DNA sequence: TGTGCCAGCAGCCCTACTGAGGGTACGCAGTATTTT. Its translation: CASSPTEGTQYF.

The J gene is TRBJ1-1, the V gene TRBV19; the D is unclear. The germline V and J ends were trimmed by 4 bases and 1 base, with 7 bases remaining between them. Germline V lookup: CDR1 LNHDA, CDR2 SQIVND (reference sequence). The CDR3 runs 13 residues. This CDR3 reads CASSSHPNTEAFF. In DNA form, the CDR3 reads TGTGCCAGTAGTAGCCATCCGAACACTGAAGCTTTCTTT.

This clonotype was counted many times. V and J are TRBV6-2 or TRBV6-3 and TRBJ2-7; D perhaps matches TRBD1 (5 bases). The CDR3 totals 15 residues. Trimming took 5 bases from V and 5 from J, leaving 19 bases between them. CDR1 is MNHEY, CDR2 SVGEGT, per germline. The CDR3 DNA is TGTGCCAGCAGTGCCGCGTCCAGGGTCACCCACGAGCAGTACTTC. Translation: CASSAASRVTHEQYF.

This clonotype was seen repeatedly, ten times or more. The CDR3 bases are TGTGCCAGCAGCCCCTTGGCGTTCGCGAACACCGGGGAGCTGTTTTTT. It translates to CASSPLAFANTGELFF. The chain recombines TRBV7-9 with TRBJ2-2; D gene ambiguous. This CDR3 has 16 residues. The germline V and J ends were trimmed by 5 bases and 0 bases, with 13 bases remaining between them. Germline V CDR1 and CDR2: SEHNR, FQNEAQ (reference sequence).

The chain uses TRBV7-3 and TRBJ1-3; TRBD1 is a possible D gene (5 bases). Trimming pared 10 bases from V and 0 bases from J, leaving 16 bases between. This CDR3 comprises 15 residues. Germline V gene lookup returns CDR1 SGHTA and CDR2 FQGTGA. The CDR3 nucleotides are TGTGCCACCTCGAGGGACGCCTACTCTGGAAACACCATATATTTT. Its protein product is CATSRDAYSGNTIYF. Together with reference TRBV7-3 and TRBJ1-3, the CDR3 gives the full variable domain: GAGVSQTPSNKVTEKGKYVELRCDPISGHTALYWYRQSLGQGPEFLIYFQGTGAADDSGLPNDRFFAVRPEGSVSTLKIQRTERGDSAVYLCATSRDAYSGNTIYFGEGSWLTVV.

This clonotype was counted many times. The V and J genes are TRBV19 and TRBJ2-7; TRBD1 matches at 7 bases. The CDR3 spans 15 residues. Germline V gives CDR1 LNHDA, CDR2 SQIVND (reference sequence). V shed 3 bases, J shed 2 bases, and the junction held 7 bases outside the gene matches. The CDR3 DNA sequence: TGTGCCAGTAGTATCGCTTGGGACAGCGCCTACGAGCAGTACTTC. Amino acids: CASSIAWDSAYEQYF.

This clonotype has ten or more counts. V gene TRBV28 combines with J gene TRBJ2-7; perhaps TRBD1 as D (6 bases). Germline assignment: CDR1 MDHEN and CDR2 SYDVKM. This CDR3 has 14 residues. V was pared by 4 bases and J by 2 bases, with 12 bases between. This CDR3 is CASSSRQETYEQYF. CDR3 nucleotide sequence: TGTGCCAGCAGTTCGCGACAGGAGACCTACGAGCAGTACTTC.

In this sample, this clonotype turned up many times. V usage is TRBV16 and J usage is TRBJ1-5, with 8 bases aligning to TRBD1. Trimming took 0 bases from V and 7 from J; bases not matched to a gene: 5. This CDR3 spans 15 amino acids. The germline V gene has CDR1 KGHSY and CDR2 FQNENV. In DNA, the CDR3 is TGTGCCAGCAGCCAATCCCGCAGGGGGCGGCAGCCCCAGCATTTT. It specifies CASSQSRRGRQPQHF.

The rearrangement uses TRBV7-9 and TRBJ1-2; TRBD1 is a possible D gene (5 bases). Germline assignment: CDR1 SEHNR and CDR2 FQNEAQ (reference sequence). The CDR3 is made up of 16 amino acids. V was cut by 7 bases and J by 2 bases, with 20 bases left in between. The CDR3 is CASTLPWSWGNYGYTF. The CDR3 DNA follows: TGTGCCAGCACGTTACCGTGGTCCTGGGGCAACTATGGCTACACCTTC.

This clonotype was observed many times. V gene TRBV19 combines with J gene TRBJ1-2, with 7 bases matching TRBD1. CDR1 LNHDA and CDR2 SQIVND come from the germline V gene (reference sequence). CDR3 size: 14 residues. V lost 7 bases and J lost 0; bases outside the gene matches: 5. The CDR3 loop is CASTVTGSNYGYTF. DNA of the CDR3: TGTGCCAGTACCGTGACAGGGTCTAACTATGGCTACACCTTC. The full variable domain, its missing parts supplied by reference TRBV19 and TRBJ1-2, is DGGITQSPKYLFRKEGQNVTLSCEQNLNHDAMYWYRQDPGQGLRLIYYSQIVNDFQKGDIAEGYSVSREKKESFPLTVTSAQKNPTAFYLCASTVTGSNYGYTFGSGTRLTVV.

V and J are TRBV4-1 and TRBJ2-7; 9 nucleotides match TRBD1. The trim removed 4 bases at V and 2 bases at J, leaving 6 bases unmatched. In germline, CDR1 is MGHRA, CDR2 YSYEKL. This CDR3 region has 15 residues. The CDR3 protein is CASSREDRGAYEQYF. The CDR3 DNA follows: TGCGCCAGCAGCCGAGAGGACAGGGGAGCCTACGAGCAGTACTTC.

This clonotype was seen ten or more times. The chain couples TRBV27 to TRBJ2-1, with TRBD1 as a possible D gene (5 bases). Trimming removed 7 bases from V and 5 bases from J, with 21 bases in between. The CDR3 runs 16 residues. Germline-derived CDR1 and CDR2 are MNHEY and SMNVEV (reference sequence). CDR3 coding DNA: TGTGCCAGCACCCAACTTCCGGCAGGGCGAAACAATGAGCAGTTCTTC. Protein sequence: CASTQLPAGRNNEQFF.

As for this clonotype: This may arise from a read error, as a much more abundant clone is one base away. CDR3: CSARAARLDRDFIFYEQYF. The CDR3 nucleotides are TGCAGTGCTAGAGCTGCTCGGCTGGACAGGGATTTTATTTTCTACGAGCAGTACTTC. The rearrangement uses TRBV20-1 and TRBJ2-7; the match to TRBD1 covers 8 bases. V lost 1 base to trimming and J lost 3 bases; unmatched junction nucleotides: 20. The CDR3 runs to 19 residues. The germline V gene encodes CDR1 DFQATT and CDR2 SNEGSKA (reference sequence).

As regards this clonotype: A read error may account for a junction end that differs from germline. The chain combines TRBV27 with TRBJ1-3; tentative D call: TRBD1 (5 bases). The CDR3 totals 17 residues. Germline V gene lookup returns CDR1 MNHEY and CDR2 SMNVEV (reference sequence). The CDR3 protein is CVSSLMRPRRGGNTIYF. CDR3 nucleotides: TGTGTCAGCAGTTTAATGCGCCCGCGGAGGGGCGGAAACACCATATATTTT.